This T cell receptor (beta chain) was profiled in a study of cytomegalovirus exposure and HLA in healthy donors. Notes on the study in general: Later on, an analysis tied 15,000 to 20,000 TCR beta sequences to HLA alleles at 0.05 false discovery rate. Among donors in an Asian-associated ancestry cluster, a later analysis reportedly found fewer N-insertions than the roughly 680-donor mean. Some TCR beta chains (164 of them) were listed as cytomegalovirus-associated. Researchers reported in a later analysis that common viral pathogens appeared linked to several top clusters.

Worth noting for this clone: What it binds is unknown.

Germline CDR1 and CDR2: SNHLY and FYNNEI. CDR3 size: 12 residues. The V gene lost 7 bases and the J gene lost 7 bases, with 10 bases spanning the gap. This PCR relied on a set of 60 Vbeta primers and 13 Jbeta primers. TCRdb's table, derived via immunoSEQ multiplex PCR, lists solely in-frame clones and lacks some. Among fewer than 120,000 clones listed, roughly four fifths were seen once. The V and J genes are TRBV2 and TRBJ2-2; D perhaps matches TRBD2 (5 bases). The sequencing input was PBMCs. The TCR originated in a woman aged 30 to 39 in good health and CMV-seronegative. The CDR3 DNA sequence: TGTGCCAGCAAGAGGGATGGCGGGGAGCTGTTTTTT. Amino acids: CASKRDGGELFF.